One sample yielded the 25 T cell receptor beta chains listed below, sequenced in a study of T cells in Graves' hyperthyroidism and ophthalmopathy. The source material, RNA transcripts, was used to amplify TCR beta CDR3 regions. The HTBI primer set drove a first-round RT-PCR of the TCR CDR3. TCRdb called the multiplex PCR reads again in MiXCR, with one record for every CDR3 protein. The data show over 500,000 distinct CDR3 sequences, with 17% seen just once and roughly 18% held by the top ten. Sequencing was performed on blood. These receptor sequences come from a woman between 18 and 29 years old with Graves' ophthalmopathy.

Many counts were recorded for this clonotype. The chain recombines TRBV7-2 with TRBJ2-3; TRBD2 aligns across 7 bases. The ends lost 3 bases at V and 2 bases at J; junction bases unmatched: 8. The germline gives CDR1 SGHTA, CDR2 FQGNSA. The CDR3 consists of 16 residues. The CDR3 coding sequence is TGTGCCAGCAGCTTGGTCACGGGGGGATTCACAGATACGCAGTATTTT. This translates into CASSLVTGGFTDTQYF.

This clonotype was observed many times. The rearrangement joins TRBV3-1 to TRBJ1-1, with D perhaps TRBD1 (5 bases). The CDR3 runs 14 residues. The germline CDR1 and CDR2 sequences are LGHDT and YNNKEL (reference sequence). The V end was cut by 2 bases, the J end by 8 bases, with 15 bases between. The CDR3 region is CASSQFQGVAEAFF. CDR3 nucleotides: TGTGCCAGCAGCCAATTCCAAGGGGTAGCGGAAGCTTTCTTT.

This clonotype was seen a handful of times. The V and J genes are TRBV20-1 and TRBJ2-3, with 9 bases identical to TRBD1. CDR1 and CDR2 (germline): DFQATT, SNEGSKA (reference sequence). The CDR3 sequence is 16 residues long. With V trimmed by 0 bases and J by 5 bases, 9 bases remained unmatched. The CDR3 loop reads CSARDITGGAVDTQYF. CDR3 sequence (DNA): TGCAGTGCTAGAGATATTACAGGGGGCGCAGTAGATACGCAGTATTTT.

This clonotype was detected many times. Here the CDR3 reads CASSGIGGQTEAFF. The CDR3 region has the DNA TGTGCCAGCAGTGGCATAGGGGGACAGACTGAAGCTTTCTTT. This chain uses TRBV27 with TRBJ1-1, with 7 bases lining up with TRBD1. The CDR3 is made up of 14 amino acids. Looked up from germline, CDR1 is MNHEY and CDR2 is SMNVEV (reference sequence). With V trimmed by 5 bases and J by 5 bases, 8 bases remained unmatched.

This clonotype is labeled as medium-sized. At one boundary the junction diverges from the germline segment, which might be a read error. The chain is built from TRBV20-1 and TRBJ1-1, with D hard to call. The CDR3 runs to 10 residues. The germline V gene has CDR1 DFQATT and CDR2 SNEGSKA (reference sequence). As DNA, the CDR3 is TGCAGTGCCAGAGTAGTGGCCGCTTTCTTT. Residues: CSARVVAAFF.

The chain combines TRBV5-1 with TRBJ1-1, with 10 bases aligning to TRBD1. V was pared by 6 bases and J by 2 bases, with 4 bases of the junction left unmatched. Germline-derived CDR1 and CDR2 are SGHRS and YFSETQ. The CDR3 extends over 14 amino acids. DNA for the CDR3: TGCGCCAGCACCGGGACAGGGGCCAACACTGAAGCTTTCTTT. This encodes CASTGTGANTEAFF.

This clonotype has a handful of counts. The chain recombines TRBV9 with TRBJ2-1; TRBD2 might be the D (6 bases). Germline CDR1 SGDLS, CDR2 YYNGEE. The CDR3 spans 15 residues. V lost 0 bases, J lost 4 bases, and 11 bases lay in between. The chain's CDR3 is CASSVEEGLYNEQFF. In DNA, the CDR3 is TGTGCCAGCAGCGTAGAGGAGGGCCTTTACAATGAGCAGTTCTTC.

The CDR3 region has the DNA TGTGCCAGCAGCCCTGCCCCCCTAGCGCTCAATGAGCAGTTCTTC. It translates to CASSPAPLALNEQFF. The chain uses TRBV6-2 or TRBV6-3 and TRBJ2-1; D possibly corresponds to TRBD2 (6 bases). Germline loops: CDR1 MNHEY, CDR2 SVGEGT. CDR3 size: 15 residues. V lost 6 bases to trimming and J lost 6 bases, with 18 bases between them.

This clonotype was found many times. V gene TRBV12-3 or TRBV12-4 combines with J gene TRBJ1-1, with TRBD1 matching over 7 bases. The CDR3 contains 17 residues. V gave up 6 bases and J gave up 1 base; unmatched junction bases: 14. DNA of the CDR3: TGTGCCAGCAGCAGGGGACAGTTATTCGCAGGGAACACTGAAGCTTTCTTT. It translates to CASSRGQLFAGNTEAFF.

This clonotype was detected ten times or more. The chain couples TRBV5-5 to TRBJ1-1, with D tentatively TRBD1 (6 bases). This CDR3 has 14 amino acids. The V gene lost 5 bases and the J gene lost 5 bases, with 16 bases spanning the gap. The germline gives CDR1 SGHKS, CDR2 YYEKEE (reference sequence). The CDR3 sequence is CASSLNVGGTEAFF. CDR3 nucleotides: TGTGCCAGCAGTTTAAACGTAGGGGGAACTGAAGCTTTCTTT.

In this sample, this clonotype turned up many times. V and J are TRBV28 and TRBJ2-2; 7 bases line up with TRBD2. CDR3 size: 14 residues. The ends lost 4 bases at V and 5 bases at J; junction bases unmatched: 4. Germline assignment: CDR1 MDHEN and CDR2 SYDVKM. The CDR3 sequence is CASSYGRMTGELFF. The CDR3 DNA reads TGTGCCAGCAGTTACGGGAGGATGACCGGGGAGCTGTTTTTT.

This clonotype was observed a few times. The rearrangement uses TRBV7-8 and TRBJ2-1; the D gene is possibly TRBD1 (6 bases). The ends were cut back, 3 bases at V and 4 bases at J, with 22 bases in the middle. The CDR3 extends over 18 amino acids. Germline CDR1 is SGHVS and CDR2 is FQNEAQ. The DNA of the CDR3 is TGTGCCAGCAGCTTGGCCCAATTTAGGGGGACGGGTTACAATGAGCAGTTCTTC. Its translation is CASSLAQFRGTGYNEQFF.

The V call is TRBV29-1, the J call TRBJ1-4; no clear D. The germline V gene has CDR1 SQVTM and CDR2 ANQGSEA. CDR3 length: 11 amino acids. The V and J ends lost 3 bases and 4 bases respectively, with 3 bases between them. The CDR3 is CSVDLNEKLFF. For the CDR3, the DNA is TGCAGCGTTGACCTTAATGAAAAACTGTTTTTT.

This clonotype was counted between two and nine times. This chain joins TRBV29-1 and TRBJ1-1; D uncertain. The CDR3 totals 13 residues. CDR1 is SQVTM, CDR2 ANQGSEA, per germline. Trimming removed 5 bases from V and 1 base from J, with 11 bases in between. CDR3 amino acids: CSVTRTENTEAFF. CDR3 coding DNA: TGCAGCGTTACTCGGACGGAGAACACTGAAGCTTTCTTT.

Concerning this clonotype: A much larger clone lies a single base off, so this may be a read error. V and J are TRBV27 and TRBJ2-7; 8 nucleotides line up with TRBD1. Germline V gives CDR1 MNHEY, CDR2 SMNVEV (reference sequence). CDR3 length: 14 amino acids. V gave up 4 bases and J gave up 7 bases; unmatched junction bases: 9. The CDR3 protein is CASSWQGAFYEQYF. CDR3 DNA: TGTGCCAGCAGTTGGCAGGGGGCATTTTATGAGCAGTACTTC.

This clonotype showed up many times. This chain links TRBV11-2 with TRBJ1-4; D unclear. CDR1 is SGHAT, CDR2 FQNNGV, per germline. The V end lost 6 bases, the J end lost 0 bases, and 17 bases lay between the germline ends. This CDR3 is 17 amino acids long. This CDR3 is CASRSTSRTATNEKLFF. The DNA for the CDR3 is TGTGCCAGCAGGTCAACCTCGCGAACTGCAACTAATGAAAAACTGTTTTTT.

As to this clonotype: At one end, the junction sequence differs from germline, possibly due to a read error. V gene TRBV7-9 combines with J gene TRBJ2-1, with unresolved D. This CDR3 is built from 16 residues. Germline loops: CDR1 SEHNR, CDR2 FQNEAQ (reference sequence). The chain's CDR3 is CASSLVGVNSYNEQLF. The CDR3 DNA is TGTGCCAGCAGCTTAGTGGGCGTTAATTCCTACAATGAGCAGCTCTTC.

This clonotype has a count of ten or more. This rearrangement joins TRBV19 to TRBJ1-1, with 8 positions matching TRBD1. Germline V gives CDR1 LNHDA, CDR2 SQIVND (reference sequence). The CDR3 length is 15 residues. Trimming at V came to 5 bases and at J to 4 bases, leaving 9 bases not matched to a gene. CDR3: CASSRSDREITEAFF. CDR3 in DNA: TGTGCCAGTAGTCGGTCGGACAGGGAGATCACTGAAGCTTTCTTT.

V and J are TRBV28 and TRBJ2-7; 11 bases map to TRBD1. CDR3 length: 14 residues. CDR1 MDHEN and CDR2 SYDVKM come from the germline V gene. V lost 7 bases to trimming and J lost 3 bases; unmatched junction nucleotides: 5. The CDR3 here is CASKAGTGGYEQYF. CDR3 DNA sequence: TGTGCCAGCAAAGCTGGGACAGGGGGCTACGAGCAGTACTTC.

The CDR3 here is CASSEGQTNTEAFF. In nucleotides, the CDR3 is TGTGCCAGTAGTGAGGGACAGACGAACACTGAAGCTTTCTTT. V usage is TRBV19 and J usage is TRBJ1-1; 7 nucleotides match TRBD1. CDR3 length: 14 amino acids. V was pared by 5 bases and J by 1 base, with 4 bases of the junction left unmatched. The germline V gene encodes CDR1 LNHDA and CDR2 SQIVND (reference sequence).

On this clonotype itself: At one end, the junction sequence differs from germline, possibly due to a read error. The genes are TRBV18 and TRBJ2-1; tentatively, D is TRBD2 (5 bases). Germline V gene data show CDR1 as KGHSH and CDR2 as LQKENI. This CDR3 comprises 15 residues. The CDR3 sequence is CASSPPGLTPNEQFF. CDR3 nucleotide sequence: TGTGCCAGCTCGCCACCCGGACTCACCCCTAATGAGCAGTTCTTC.

This clonotype was detected many times. J is TRBJ2-3 and V is TRBV28; a possible D gene is TRBD2 (6 bases). This CDR3 has 15 amino acids. Germline CDR1 MDHEN, CDR2 SYDVKM. With 5 bases removed from V and 0 bases from J, the gap between germline ends came to 12 bases. The CDR3 coding sequence is TGTGCCAGCAGTCAAAGACTAGAAAGCACAGATACGCAGTATTTT. Its protein is CASSQRLESTDTQYF.

This clonotype has at least ten counts. J is TRBJ2-2 and V is TRBV11-2, with D perhaps TRBD1 (5 bases). From germline, CDR1 is SGHAT and CDR2 FQNNGV. Trimming left V 3 bases short and J 1 base short, with 6 bases between. There are 14 residues in the CDR3. The CDR3 here is CASSFTGNTGELFF. DNA for the CDR3: TGTGCCAGCAGCTTTACAGGGAACACCGGGGAGCTGTTTTTT.

The chain employs TRBV19 and TRBJ1-2; 9 bases are shared with TRBD1. The germline gives CDR1 LNHDA, CDR2 SQIVND (reference sequence). V gave up 3 bases and J gave up 6 bases; unmatched junction bases: 2. This CDR3 has 13 amino acids. The CDR3 nucleotides read TGTGCCAGTAGTATCGGACAGGGGAATGGCTACACCTTC. It yields the protein CASSIGQGNGYTF.

This clonotype was counted at least ten times. The chain carries TRBV11-3 and TRBJ2-1, with D perhaps being TRBD1 or TRBD2 (5 bases each). CDR3 length: 16 residues. Germline loops: CDR1 SGHNT, CDR2 YENEEA. V was shortened by 5 bases and J by 4 bases, with 18 bases between the two germline ends. The CDR3 loop is CASSTTGTDVYNEQFF. Here the CDR3 DNA reads TGTGCCAGCAGCACAACCGGGACCGATGTATACAATGAGCAGTTCTTC.